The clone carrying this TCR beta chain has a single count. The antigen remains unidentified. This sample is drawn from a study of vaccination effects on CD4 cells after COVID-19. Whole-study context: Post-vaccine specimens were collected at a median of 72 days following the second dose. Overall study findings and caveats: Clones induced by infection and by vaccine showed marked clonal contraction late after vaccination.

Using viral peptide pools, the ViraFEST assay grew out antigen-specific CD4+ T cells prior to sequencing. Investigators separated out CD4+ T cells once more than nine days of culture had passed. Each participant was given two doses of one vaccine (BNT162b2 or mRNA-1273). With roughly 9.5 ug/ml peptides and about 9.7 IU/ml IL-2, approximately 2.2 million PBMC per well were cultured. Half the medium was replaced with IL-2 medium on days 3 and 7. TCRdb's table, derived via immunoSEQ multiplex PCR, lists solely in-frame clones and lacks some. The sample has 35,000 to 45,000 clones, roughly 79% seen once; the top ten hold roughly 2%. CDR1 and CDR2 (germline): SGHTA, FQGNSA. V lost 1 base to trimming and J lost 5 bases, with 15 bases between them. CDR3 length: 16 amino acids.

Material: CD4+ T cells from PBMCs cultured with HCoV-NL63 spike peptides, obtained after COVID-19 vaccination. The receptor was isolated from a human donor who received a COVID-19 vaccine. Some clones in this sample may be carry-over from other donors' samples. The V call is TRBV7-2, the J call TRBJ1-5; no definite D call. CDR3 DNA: TGTGCCAGCAGCTTAGTCCCGGGTCTTTTGTATCAGCCCCAGCATTTT. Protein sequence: CASSLVPGLLYQPQHF.